Here is one T cell receptor (beta chain) with its context. Its specificity is unknown. This sample was included in a study of PD-1 blockade in mismatch repair-deficient tumors. Looking at the study overall: Patients had fewer than 15 mismatch repair-deficient cancer types and were previously treated and progressing. Whole-study results and caveats: Tumor-resident clones, often absent from pretreatment blood, expanded after pembrolizumab and then contracted.

The assay was immunoSEQ multiplex PCR, and TCRdb's table has in-frame clones only and misses some. The table has tens of thousands of clones, 70% to 90% seen once; the top ten hold approximately 14%. TCR sequencing covered a few patients who responded to pembrolizumab. V gave up 1 base and J gave up 0 bases, with 16 bases separating them. Germline CDR1 and CDR2: LGHNA and YSLEER. The CDR3 length is 17 residues. This chain joins TRBV4-3 and TRBJ2-7, with a weak D call TRBD2 (6 bases). The source was peripheral blood, collected 52 weeks after starting pembrolizumab. The receptor was derived from an adult with mismatch repair-deficient cancer. CDR3 DNA: TGCGCCAGCAGCCAAGGGCTTCGGGACTGGAGCTCCTACGAGCAGTACTTC. The encoded protein is CASSQGLRDWSSYEQYF.